A selection of T cell receptor beta chains follows, all from one sample in a study of OX40 agonist ivuxolimab in advanced cancers. The protocol was immunoSEQ multiplex PCR, while the TCRdb copy is restricted to in-frame clones and leaves out a portion. Here the sample spans some 53,000 clones, 94% being singletons. Source: CD4+ or CD8+ T cells sorted from blood, taken in a trial of the OX40 agonist ivuxolimab. Every receptor here comes from an adult with an advanced solid tumor such as melanoma, head and neck, liver or kidney cancer. The CDR3 runs from the conserved cysteine through the conserved F or W. D genes are given only for firm matches. Size is stated for part of the rows, as once, few or many counts, or as a class when the clone is expanded.

abundance: .
v_gene: TRBV9
j_gene: TRBJ2-1
d_gene: TRBD2
CDR3aa: CASSVGWGLAGDNEQFF
CDR3nt: TGTGCCAGCAGCGTAGGATGGGGTCTAGCGGGAGACAATGAGCAGTTCTTC

abundance: .
v_gene: TRBV21-1
j_gene: TRBJ2-7
d_gene: .
CDR3aa: CASSKARKDVPYEQYF
CDR3nt: TGTGCCAGCAGCAAAGCGCGAAAGGACGTACCCTACGAGCAGTACTTC

abundance: .
v_gene: TRBV27
j_gene: TRBJ2-7
d_gene: .
CDR3aa: CASSPGTEYREQYF
CDR3nt: TGTGCCAGCAGTCCGGGGACGGAATACAGGGAGCAGTACTTC

abundance: .
v_gene: TRBV9
j_gene: TRBJ2-6
d_gene: .
CDR3aa: CASSVNSGANVLTF
CDR3nt: TGTGCCAGCAGCGTTAACTCTGGGGCCAACGTCCTGACTTTC

abundance: .
v_gene: TRBV6-1
j_gene: TRBJ2-4
d_gene: TRBD2
CDR3aa: CASSEASGRAKNIQYF
CDR3nt: TGTGCCAGCAGTGAGGCTAGCGGGAGGGCCAAAAACATTCAGTACTTC

abundance: .
v_gene: TRBV28
j_gene: TRBJ2-2
d_gene: .
CDR3aa: CASSSLQKGTGELFF
CDR3nt: TGTGCCAGCAGTTCCCTACAGAAGGGCACCGGGGAGCTGTTTTTT

abundance: .
v_gene: TRBV4-1
j_gene: TRBJ2-7
d_gene: TRBD1
CDR3aa: CASSQPGQGSYEQYF
CDR3nt: TGCGCCAGCAGCCAGCCCGGACAGGGGTCCTACGAGCAGTACTTC

abundance: .
v_gene: TRBV30
j_gene: TRBJ1-1
d_gene: .
CDR3aa: CAWSRGAHTEAFF
CDR3nt: TGTGCCTGGAGTCGGGGGGCCCACACTGAAGCTTTCTTT

abundance: .
v_gene: TRBV10-3
j_gene: TRBJ2-7
d_gene: TRBD1
CDR3aa: CAISAPDRGRYEQYF
CDR3nt: TGTGCCATCAGTGCCCCGGACAGGGGTCGCTACGAGCAGTACTTC

abundance: .
v_gene: TRBV7-9
j_gene: TRBJ2-2
d_gene: .
CDR3aa: CASSGASDTGELFF
CDR3nt: TGTGCCAGCAGCGGGGCTTCAGACACCGGGGAGCTGTTTTTT

abundance: .
v_gene: TRBV5-6
j_gene: TRBJ2-1
d_gene: TRBD2
CDR3aa: CASSASGSYNEQFF
CDR3nt: TGTGCCAGCAGCGCTAGCGGATCCTACAATGAGCAGTTCTTC

abundance: .
v_gene: TRBV10-2
j_gene: TRBJ2-2
d_gene: .
CDR3aa: CASREAVVGTKAGELFF
CDR3nt: TGCGCCAGCAGGGAAGCCGTCGTGGGGACCAAAGCCGGGGAGCTGTTTTTT

abundance: .
v_gene: TRBV18
j_gene: TRBJ2-2
d_gene: .
CDR3aa: CASSPPGPSGELFF
CDR3nt: TGTGCCAGCTCACCGCCGGGGCCTAGCGGGGAGCTGTTTTTT

abundance: .
v_gene: TRBV28
j_gene: TRBJ2-7
d_gene: .
CDR3aa: CASSGTDYEQYF
CDR3nt: TGTGCCAGCAGTGGGACCGACTACGAGCAGTACTTC

abundance: once
v_gene: TRBV19
j_gene: TRBJ1-5
d_gene: TRBD1
CDR3aa: CASSEAWGQGPYSNQPQHF
CDR3nt: TGTGCCAGTAGTGAGGCTTGGGGACAGGGCCCCTATAGCAATCAGCCCCAGCATTTT

abundance: .
v_gene: TRBV30
j_gene: TRBJ2-7
d_gene: TRBD2
CDR3aa: CAWSDQPGTSGRWGSYEQYF
CDR3nt: TGTGCCTGGAGTGATCAACCCGGGACTAGCGGGAGGTGGGGCTCCTACGAGCAGTACTTC

abundance: .
v_gene: TRBV4-1
j_gene: TRBJ2-1
d_gene: TRBD2
CDR3aa: CASSHGTSAYNEQFF
CDR3nt: TGCGCCAGCAGCCATGGGACTAGCGCCTACAATGAGCAGTTCTTC

abundance: .
v_gene: TRBV30
j_gene: TRBJ2-7
d_gene: TRBD1
CDR3aa: CAWSSGQGTTYEQYF
CDR3nt: TGTGCCTGGAGCTCGGGACAGGGGACCACCTACGAGCAGTACTTC

abundance: few
v_gene: TRBV27
j_gene: TRBJ2-2
d_gene: .
CDR3aa: CASSPVWNTGELFF
CDR3nt: TGTGCCAGCTCACCAGTTTGGAACACCGGGGAGCTGTTTTTT

abundance: few
v_gene: TRBV28
j_gene: TRBJ1-5
d_gene: TRBD1
CDR3aa: CASSWTGGRQPQHF
CDR3nt: TGTGCCAGCAGTTGGACAGGGGGGAGACAGCCCCAGCATTTT

abundance: .
v_gene: TRBV7-2
j_gene: TRBJ2-3
d_gene: TRBD2
CDR3aa: CASSPGVKLAGVTDTQYF
CDR3nt: TGTGCCAGCAGCCCTGGGGTAAAGCTAGCGGGAGTGACAGATACGCAGTATTTT

abundance: .
v_gene: TRBV7-8
j_gene: TRBJ2-5
d_gene: .
CDR3aa: CASSTPGFQETQYF
CDR3nt: TGTGCCAGCAGCACCCCAGGGTTCCAAGAGACCCAGTACTTC

abundance: .
v_gene: TRBV30
j_gene: TRBJ2-7
d_gene: .
CDR3aa: CAWNGDFSYEQYF
CDR3nt: TGTGCCTGGAATGGGGACTTCTCCTACGAGCAGTACTTC

abundance: .
v_gene: TRBV28
j_gene: TRBJ2-5
d_gene: .
CDR3aa: CASTLAEAMGAQETQYF
CDR3nt: TGTGCCAGCACCTTAGCGGAAGCGATGGGGGCACAAGAGACCCAGTACTTC

abundance: .
v_gene: TRBV2
j_gene: TRBJ2-7
d_gene: TRBD2
CDR3aa: CASYTSGRLYF
CDR3nt: TGTGCCAGCTACACTAGCGGGAGATTGTACTTC

abundance: .
v_gene: TRBV4-1
j_gene: TRBJ2-5
d_gene: TRBD2
CDR3aa: CASSPSGGYQETQYF
CDR3nt: TGCGCCAGCAGCCCCTCGGGGGGGTACCAAGAGACCCAGTACTTC

abundance: .
v_gene: TRBV6-1
j_gene: TRBJ2-7
d_gene: TRBD1
CDR3aa: CATGQGSSYEQYF
CDR3nt: TGTGCCACCGGACAGGGGAGCTCCTACGAGCAGTACTTC

abundance: once
v_gene: TRBV2
j_gene: TRBJ2-4
d_gene: TRBD1
CDR3aa: CASSVLEDRGVFSF
CDR3nt: TGTGCCAGCAGTGTATTAGAGGACAGGGGGGTCTTCAGCTTC

abundance: .
v_gene: TRBV21-1
j_gene: TRBJ2-7
d_gene: .
CDR3aa: CASSKFLVGYEQYF
CDR3nt: TGTGCCAGCAGCAAGTTTCTAGTTGGGTACGAGCAGTACTTC

abundance: .
v_gene: TRBV7-6
j_gene: TRBJ2-2
d_gene: .
CDR3aa: CASSLLTGGGRLFF
CDR3nt: TGTGCCAGCAGCCTATTGACGGGGGGCGGGAGGCTGTTTTTT

abundance: .
v_gene: TRBV7-9
j_gene: TRBJ2-6
d_gene: TRBD1
CDR3aa: CASSYGTGAGVGANVLTF
CDR3nt: TGTGCCAGCAGCTACGGGACAGGGGCTGGGGTTGGGGCCAACGTCCTGACTTTC

abundance: .
v_gene: TRBV5-4
j_gene: TRBJ2-1
d_gene: .
CDR3aa: CASSTLGRVLDEQFF
CDR3nt: TGTGCCAGCAGCACGTTAGGGAGAGTGCTCGATGAGCAGTTCTTC

abundance: .
v_gene: TRBV30
j_gene: TRBJ2-7
d_gene: .
CDR3aa: CAWSFTGDASYEQYF
CDR3nt: TGTGCCTGGAGTTTCACGGGGGACGCCTCCTACGAGCAGTACTTC

abundance: .
v_gene: TRBV11-2
j_gene: TRBJ2-1
d_gene: .
CDR3aa: CASSSGFRGRTYNEQFF
CDR3nt: TGTGCCAGCAGCTCAGGGTTCAGGGGGAGGACCTACAATGAGCAGTTCTTC

abundance: .
v_gene: TRBV4-1
j_gene: TRBJ2-1
d_gene: .
CDR3aa: CASSQGTSLHEQFF
CDR3nt: TGCGCCAGCAGCCAAGGTACGTCTCTGCATGAGCAGTTCTTC

abundance: .
v_gene: TRBV19
j_gene: TRBJ2-5
d_gene: .
CDR3aa: CASSIGSAEPQETQYF
CDR3nt: TGTGCCAGTAGTATAGGCTCAGCGGAGCCCCAAGAGACCCAGTACTTC

abundance: .
v_gene: TRBV4-1
j_gene: TRBJ2-7
d_gene: TRBD2
CDR3aa: CASSQFSTSGRAKGDEQYF
CDR3nt: TGCGCCAGCAGCCAATTTAGTACTAGCGGGAGGGCCAAAGGCGACGAGCAGTACTTC

abundance: few
v_gene: TRBV7-9
j_gene: TRBJ2-2
d_gene: TRBD1
CDR3aa: CASSLGDPTGDTGELFF
CDR3nt: TGTGCCAGCAGCTTAGGGGACCCGACAGGGGACACCGGGGAGCTGTTTTTT

abundance: once
v_gene: TRBV27
j_gene: TRBJ2-7
d_gene: TRBD2
CDR3aa: CASSASGLAGFSSYEQYF
CDR3nt: TGTGCCAGCAGTGCCTCGGGACTAGCGGGATTTAGCTCCTACGAGCAGTACTTC